Sequencing of this TCR beta chain was carried out in a study of blood T cell repertoires in COVID-19. Germline V gene data show CDR1 as LNHDA and CDR2 as SQIVND (reference sequence). This CDR3 comprises 16 residues. After removal of 1 base from V and 4 bases from J, the junction contained 7 bases not matched to a gene. Some clones are missing from TCRdb's copy, which holds only in-frame ones; the method was immunoSEQ multiplex PCR. The sample lists roughly 150,000 clones, 87% seen once, with about 5% in the top ten. This chain links TRBV19 with TRBJ2-5; 9 bases match TRBD2. The origin of this receptor is a human donor in a cohort sampled during active COVID-19. The sequencing input was peripheral blood. The CDR3 loop is CASSIVASGEGETQYF. The DNA for the CDR3 is TGTGCCAGTAGTATAGTTGCTAGCGGGGAAGGAGAGACCCAGTACTTC.